This T cell receptor beta chain was found in a study of blood T cell repertoires in COVID-19. Whole-study context: In each case, the material was cDNA or gDNA derived from T cells, B-cell-depleted T cells, or PBMCs.

Assay: immunoSEQ multiplex PCR; the TCRdb copy retains only in-frame clones and omits some. The sample shows roughly 430,000 clones, 70% to 90% of them seen only once. This CDR3 region has 18 residues. The germline gives CDR1 SEHNR, CDR2 FQNEAQ (reference sequence). V was pared by 5 bases and J by 1 base, with 8 bases of the junction left unmatched. Participants came from roughly 24 US areas, aged about 18 to 95 years. Input material: PBMCs or T cells enriched from blood (not recorded which). The chain has TRBV7-9 and TRBJ2-6, with 10 bases matching TRBD1. This TCR came from a middle-aged woman with acute COVID-19. The CDR3 DNA is TGTGCCAGCAGCGACGACAGGGGGCCCCTGTCTGGGGCCAACGTCCTGACTTTC. It specifies CASSDDRGPLSGANVLTF.